The rows below give T cell receptor beta chains drawn from one sample of a study of T cell responses to AZD1222 COVID-19 vaccine. Data came from immunoSEQ multiplex PCR; TCRdb stores just in-frame clones and leaves some out. The data show more than 100,000 clones, approximately 90% seen once. The sequences come from peripheral blood, collected on day 0 of AZD1222 vaccination. The receptors stem from an adult in good health. Both conserved end residues are part of each CDR3.

V gene	J gene	CDR3 protein
TRBV28	TRBJ1-4	CASSGTSNEKLFF
TRBV4-1	TRBJ2-7	CASSRDQGGNSYEQYF
TRBV7-9	TRBJ2-5	CASSPSGVGIETQYF
TRBV6-2/TRBV6-3	TRBJ1-1	CASSYTANTEAFF
TRBV5-4	TRBJ1-2	CASSFGADGYTF
TRBV6-5	TRBJ2-7	CASSSSVVSYEQYF
TRBV7-3	TRBJ1-1	CASSVGMADRTEAFF
TRBV5-5	TRBJ1-6	CASSSWTIRSYNSPLHF
TRBV5-5	TRBJ2-7	CASSFNPLSSYEQYF
TRBV5-1	TRBJ1-1	CASSLGQFGVGGEAFF
TRBV27	TRBJ2-7	CASTSDRAGEQYF
TRBV29-1	TRBJ1-1	CSVGGYAEAFF
TRBV13	TRBJ1-1	CASSPSRMNTEAFF
TRBV11-3	TRBJ2-3	CASSLRDLDTQYF
TRBV2	TRBJ1-5	CASSGGRGNQPQHF
TRBV5-1	TRBJ1-2	CASSEGTVELTMGYTF
TRBV20-1	TRBJ1-2	CSGWGSYGYTF
TRBV3-1/TRBV3-2	TRBJ2-2	CASSLGPRNGELFF
TRBV9	TRBJ2-3	CASSGTHGRATDTQYF
TRBV2	TRBJ2-1	CASSGVGGDYNEQFF
TRBV19	TRBJ1-3	CASSIGQGASGNTIYF
TRBV5-1	TRBJ1-2	CASSYHDRIPYGYTF
TRBV25-1	TRBJ1-2	CASRKDSVNYGYTF
TRBV6-5	TRBJ2-3	CASRTLDTQYF
TRBV9	TRBJ1-5	CASSESGGRNQPQHF
TRBV4-3	TRBJ2-7	CASSQDWGEGAGDYEQYF
TRBV19	TRBJ1-2	CASRAAIYGYTF
TRBV5-1	TRBJ2-7	CASSSGLAGYEQYF
TRBV7-9	TRBJ2-1	CASSRDGVGPYNEQFF
TRBV7-6	TRBJ1-1	CASSFDTGAPATEAFF
TRBV2	TRBJ2-5	CASSEDGGETQYF
TRBV27	TRBJ1-2	CASSQDRDSYGYTF